One TCR beta chain is described in this entry. This sample is part of a study of blood T cell repertoires in COVID-19. Study overall: Material from acute and convalescent COVID-19 was sourced from the United States, Italy and Spain. T cells, B-cell-depleted T cells, or PBMCs provided the cDNA or gDNA that served as material.

Original processing methods: It was from reference gene primer amplification that nucleated cell counts were estimated. The table came from immunoSEQ multiplex PCR; TCRdb's copy has only in-frame clones and leaves some out. V, J and clone size were drawn from that table, and D and trimming were deduced from the DNA. Seen here are 130,000 to 150,000 clones, roughly 86% observed once, and the top ten hold 2.3%. Germline CDR1 is LGHNA and CDR2 is YNFKEQ. V was cut by 4 bases and J by 4 bases, with 17 bases left in between. This CDR3 contains 16 residues. The sequenced sample was peripheral blood. J is TRBJ1-3 and V is TRBV4-2; D is possibly TRBD1 (6 bases). This receptor was obtained from a human donor in a cohort sampled during active COVID-19. The CDR3: CASSLGVGQKGNTIYF. CDR3 in DNA: TGTGCCAGCAGCCTTGGGGTCGGACAGAAGGGAAACACCATATATTTT.